This entry features one T cell receptor (beta chain) sequence. Its antigen is currently not known. Base qualities are not at hand, and no much larger clone is one base apart. The data stem from a study of CD8 T cells in Susac syndrome (dated by TCRdb to between 2018 and 2021). The study in broad terms: Whether CD8+ T cell activation and differentiation in Susac syndrome was antigen driven was tested using repertoire sequencing. The clonality of the CD8+ T cell repertoire was compared across over 10 healthy donors, about 14 Susac syndrome patients and 15 multiple sclerosis patients.

Paper-wide results and their limitations: The number of individuals in the TCR sequencing and HLA analysis was acknowledged as relatively small.

High-throughput TCR beta sequencing profiled peripheral blood CD8+ and CD4+ T cells from healthy donors, Susac syndrome patients and multiple sclerosis patients. The multiple sclerosis controls were treatment-naive patients whose relapsing-remitting disease, either stable or active, fulfilled the revised McDonald criteria. Bulk CD8+ and CD4+ T cells were purified magnetically by negative isolation, whereas CD8+ TEMRA cells were enriched by FACS. Blood was collected in EDTA tubes and processed within 24 hours, with PBMCs isolated through density gradient centrifugation. PBMCs intended for TCR sequencing were cryopreserved in liquid nitrogen and were subsequently thawed in a 37 degrees C water bath. Purity of sorted or isolated CD4+, CD8+ and CD8+ TEMRA cells was at least 90%. RNA was extracted with the RNeasy kit and about 0.5 to 1 ug was reverse transcribed using random hexamers. The immunoSEQ multiplex PCR assay, covering 54 Vbeta and 13 Jbeta segments, was used to amplify TCR beta CDR3 regions. Bias from PCR amplification was corrected by using a synthetic template baseline for primer optimization and for computational correction. In the original analysis: Only productive sequences were kept, with reads annotated to V, D and J genes according to IMGT and analyzed in immunoSEQ Analyzer. To calculate clonality, Shannon entropy was normalized by log2 of the number of productive unique sequences and then subtracted from one. For each patient and control, public and private clones were evaluated within the 100 most prevalent clones. Clones were defined as Susac-specific when absent from the healthy and MS cohorts, from 1052 published viral clones and from other ImmuneACCESS disease sequences. TCRdb passed the public sequencing reads through fastp at Q25 and MiXCR, retaining productive beta sequences. Each CDR3 protein gets just one entry, which takes the most common genes and DNA from the rows behind it. Clone size and V and J calls follow TCRdb, not the original study. This sample gives about 300,000 distinct CDR3 sequences in total; around nine tenths of them show up just once. The top ten hold around 0.2% of the sample.

CDR1 and CDR2 (MNHEY, SVGAGI) derive from the germline V gene. The CDR3, from cysteine to phenylalanine, totals 15 residues. Just CDR3 DNA is preserved here, 45 bases in frame from base 1. At the junction V is shortened by 6 bases and J by 4 bases, with 16 bases in between. The chain was built from TRBV6-5 and TRBJ2-1; no D gene can be assigned with confidence. Input material: CD8+ T cells from PBMCs. This TCR was sampled from a human donor with multiple sclerosis. The CDR3 protein: CASSLWADPYNEQFF. The sequenced DNA is TGTGCCAGCAGCCTTTGGGCGGACCCTTACAATGAGCAGTTCTTC.